This T cell receptor (beta chain) comes out of a study of OX40 agonist ivuxolimab in advanced cancers. Per the germline V gene, CDR1 is SGHRS and CDR2 is YFSETQ. V dropped 0 bases and J dropped 7 bases, with 11 bases sitting between them. The length of the CDR3 is 13 residues. In regard to this clone: Different DNA sequences within this sample yield the same CDR3.

Sequenced by immunoSEQ multiplex PCR; TCRdb stores in-frame clones only, minus some. The sample includes nearly 95,000 clones, under 95% of them seen just once. This rearrangement joins TRBV5-1 to TRBJ2-7, with a possible D match to TRBD2 (5 bases). This TCR derives from an adult with an advanced solid tumor such as melanoma, head and neck, liver or kidney cancer. Here the sequenced sample was CD4+ or CD8+ T cells sorted from blood, taken in a trial of the OX40 agonist ivuxolimab. The CDR3, as DNA: TGCGCCAGCAGCTTGGTTCGGGGTGGGGAGCAGTACTTC. Translation: CASSLVRGGEQYF.